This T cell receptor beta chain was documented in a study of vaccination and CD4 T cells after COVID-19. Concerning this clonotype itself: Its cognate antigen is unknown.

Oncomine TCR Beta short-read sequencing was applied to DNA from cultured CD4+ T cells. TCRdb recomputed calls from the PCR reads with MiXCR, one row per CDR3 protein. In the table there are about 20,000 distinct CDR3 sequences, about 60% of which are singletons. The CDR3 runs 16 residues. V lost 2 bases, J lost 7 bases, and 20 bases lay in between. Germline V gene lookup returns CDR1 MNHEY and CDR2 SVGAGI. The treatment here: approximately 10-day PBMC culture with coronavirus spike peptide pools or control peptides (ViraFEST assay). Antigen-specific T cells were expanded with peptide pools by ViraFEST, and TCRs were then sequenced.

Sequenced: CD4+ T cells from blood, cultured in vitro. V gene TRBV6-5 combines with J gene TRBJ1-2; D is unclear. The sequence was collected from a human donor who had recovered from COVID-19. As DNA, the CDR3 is TGTGCCAGCAGTTACACCGGGTGGGGATTAGCGGCTGGCTACACCTTC. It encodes CASSYTGWGLAAGYTF.